This T cell receptor beta chain derives from a study of shared clonotypes between healthy human individuals. Study in general: The plates for each donor numbered three CD4 naive, three CD4 memory, two CD8 naive and one CD8 memory.

Profiled with immunoSEQ multiplex PCR; TCRdb holds only in-frame clones, not every one. Among about 580,000 clones listed, 95% to 98% were seen once. CD45RO negativity and positive selection for CCR7 defined naive CD8 cells, a population that excluded terminally differentiated effector memory CD45RA+ cells. The CDR3 contains 13 residues. V trimming: 3 bases; J trimming: 3 bases; junction bases outside the gene matches: 4. CDR1 is SQVTM and CDR2 is ANQGSEA in the germline V gene. The chain links TRBV29-1 to TRBJ1-1, with 7 bases that match TRBD1. The sample comprised naive CD8+ T cells sorted from blood. This receptor was taken from a man aged 30 to 39 in good health. Here the CDR3 reads CSVDWGTDTEAFF. The CDR3 DNA is TGCAGCGTTGACTGGGGGACAGACACTGAAGCTTTCTTT.